These T cell receptor beta chains were read from a single sample in a study of cytotoxic CD8 clonotypes in ibrutinib-treated CLL. Using immunoSEQ multiplex PCR, the repertoire was profiled, and TCRdb retains in-frame clones only, with some absent. The sample contains 140,000 or so clones, roughly three quarters of which appear only once. The sample was PBMCs, taken after 12 months of ibrutinib treatment. The receptors originated from a human donor with chronic lymphocytic leukemia. CDR3s include the opening cysteine and the closing phenylalanine or tryptophan. A D gene is named only where the DNA matches it firmly. Clone size is given for some rows only: seen once, a few or many times, or a class if the clone is expanded.

.	TRBV2	.	TRBJ2-7	TGTGCCAGCAGTGTATTTAGTCTGGACGAGCAGTACTTC	CASSVFSLDEQYF
.	TRBV7-3	TRBD1	TRBJ1-1	TGTGCCAGCAGCTGGGACAGAGACACTGAAGCTTTCTTT	CASSWDRDTEAFF
.	TRBV6-6	TRBD1	TRBJ2-7	TGTGCCAGCAGTTACTCTTACCGACAGGGGTCAACCGGGCAGTACTTC	CASSYSYRQGSTGQYF
few	TRBV18	.	TRBJ2-5	TGTGCCAGCTCACCTCGGGTACTAGGGGGTGAGACCCAGTACTTC	CASSPRVLGGETQYF
.	TRBV28	.	TRBJ2-7	TGTGCCACATCACGAGGGCAGGGGATCAACGAGCAGTACTTC	CATSRGQGINEQYF
.	TRBV11-2	.	TRBJ1-1	TGTGCCAGCAGCTTAGGAGTTGCGAACACTGAAGCTTTCTTT	CASSLGVANTEAFF
.	TRBV29-1	.	TRBJ1-2	TGCAGCGCAGGCGTAGGAAGGACTGCCTTCGGGTATGGCTACACCTTC	CSAGVGRTAFGYGYTF
few	TRBV19	.	TRBJ2-3	TGTGCCAGTAGTCCTCGGGGCGTTGGAGGGTTAAGTACGCAGTATTTT	CASSPRGVGGLSTQYF
.	TRBV25-1	TRBD2	TRBJ2-1	TGTGCCAGCAGTGGAAGAAAGGGACTAGGACACTACAATGAGCAGTTCTTC	CASSGRKGLGHYNEQFF
.	TRBV7-9	.	TRBJ1-1	TGTGCCAGCGGAAGGGGTACAGGTGAAGCTTTCTTT	CASGRGTGEAFF
.	TRBV5-6	.	TRBJ1-3	TGTGCCAGCAGCTTGGTGCGGGCAGCTGGAAACACCATATATTTT	CASSLVRAAGNTIYF
.	TRBV11-2	TRBD2	TRBJ2-7	TGTGCCAGCAGCCCCAGACTAGCGGTATCCTACGAGCAGTACTTC	CASSPRLAVSYEQYF
once	TRBV5-1	.	TRBJ1-2	TGCGCCAGCGGGGTCGGGGTGAGCAGAAACTATGGCTACACCTTC	CASGVGVSRNYGYTF
.	TRBV18	.	TRBJ1-4	TGTGCCAGCTCACCACCAAATGAAAAACTGTTTTTT	CASSPPNEKLFF
.	TRBV29-1	TRBD1	TRBJ2-7	TGCAGCGTTGAATCCGGGACAGCATACGAGCAGTACTTC	CSVESGTAYEQYF
.	TRBV7-9	TRBD2	TRBJ2-1	TGTGCCAGCCTGGGGCTAGCGGGAGAGGGTGAGCAGTTCTTC	CASLGLAGEGEQFF
.	TRBV4-1	.	TRBJ1-1	TGCGCCAGTTCCCATTCAACCACTGAAGCTTTCTTT	CASSHSTTEAFF
.	TRBV7-2	.	TRBJ2-7	TGTGCCAGCAGCAACCCATCCTACGAGCAGTACTTC	CASSNPSYEQYF
once	TRBV11-2	.	TRBJ1-2	TGTGCCAGCAGCGAGGGCCCACGGGGCTACACCTTC	CASSEGPRGYTF
.	TRBV18	TRBD2	TRBJ2-1	TGTGCCAGCTCCACCTCACTAGCGGACTACAATGAGCAGTTCTTC	CASSTSLADYNEQFF
many	TRBV5-5	.	TRBJ2-7	TGTGCCAGCAGCCAAGAGTACGGTCCCTACGAGCAGTACTTC	CASSQEYGPYEQYF
once	TRBV5-1	.	TRBJ2-7	TGTGCCAGCAGCTTGGGGCTAGGTCGCTCCTACGAGCAGTACTTC	CASSLGLGRSYEQYF
.	TRBV27	.	TRBJ2-7	TGTGCCAGCAGGCGGGACCGTGATTCCTACGAGCAGTACTTC	CASRRDRDSYEQYF
.	TRBV27	.	TRBJ2-2	TGTGCCAGCAGTTTATTGGGCCACACCGGGGAGCTGTTTTTT	CASSLLGHTGELFF